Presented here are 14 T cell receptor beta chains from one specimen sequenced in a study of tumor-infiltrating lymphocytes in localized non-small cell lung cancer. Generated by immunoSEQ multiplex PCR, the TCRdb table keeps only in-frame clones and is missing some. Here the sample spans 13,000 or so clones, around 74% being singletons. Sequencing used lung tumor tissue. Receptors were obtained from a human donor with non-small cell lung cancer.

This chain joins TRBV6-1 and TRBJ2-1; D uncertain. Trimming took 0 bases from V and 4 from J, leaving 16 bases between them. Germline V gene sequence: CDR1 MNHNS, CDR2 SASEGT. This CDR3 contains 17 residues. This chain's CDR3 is CASSEASYTNPYNEQFF. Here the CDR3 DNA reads TGTGCCAGCAGTGAAGCCTCCTACACTAACCCTTACAATGAGCAGTTCTTC.

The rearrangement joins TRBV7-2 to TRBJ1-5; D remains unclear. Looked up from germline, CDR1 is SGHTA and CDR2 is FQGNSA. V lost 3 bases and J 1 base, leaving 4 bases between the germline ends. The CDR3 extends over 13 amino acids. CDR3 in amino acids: CASSLWSNQPQHF. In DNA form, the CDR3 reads TGTGCCAGCAGCTTGTGGAGCAATCAGCCCCAGCATTTT.

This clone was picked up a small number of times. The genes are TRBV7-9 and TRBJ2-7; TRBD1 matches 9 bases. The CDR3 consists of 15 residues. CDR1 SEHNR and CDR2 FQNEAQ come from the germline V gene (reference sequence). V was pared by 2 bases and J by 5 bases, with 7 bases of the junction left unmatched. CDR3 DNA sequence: TGTGCCAGCAGCTTATCCGGGACAGGGACCCACGAGCAGTACTTC. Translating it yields CASSLSGTGTHEQYF. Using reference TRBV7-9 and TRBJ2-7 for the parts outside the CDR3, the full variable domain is DTGVSQNPRHKITKRGQNVTFRCDPISEHNRLYWYRQTLGQGPEFLTYFQNEAQLEKSRLLSDRFSAERPKGSFSTLEIQRTEQGDSAMYLCASSLSGTGTHEQYFGPGTRLTVT.

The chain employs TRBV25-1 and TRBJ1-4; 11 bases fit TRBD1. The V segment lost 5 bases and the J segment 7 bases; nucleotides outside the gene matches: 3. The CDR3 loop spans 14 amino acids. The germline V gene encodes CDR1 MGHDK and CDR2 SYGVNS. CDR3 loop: CASSRTGGVEKLFF. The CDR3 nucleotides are TGTGCCAGCAGTAGGACAGGGGGCGTTGAAAAACTGTTTTTT.

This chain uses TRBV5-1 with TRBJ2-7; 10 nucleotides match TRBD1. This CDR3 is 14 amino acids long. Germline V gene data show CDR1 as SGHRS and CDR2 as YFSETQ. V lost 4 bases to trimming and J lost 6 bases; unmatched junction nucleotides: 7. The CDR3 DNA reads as TGCGCCAGCAGCCCGGACAGGGGGTTGTTCGAGCAGTACTTC. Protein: CASSPDRGLFEQYF.

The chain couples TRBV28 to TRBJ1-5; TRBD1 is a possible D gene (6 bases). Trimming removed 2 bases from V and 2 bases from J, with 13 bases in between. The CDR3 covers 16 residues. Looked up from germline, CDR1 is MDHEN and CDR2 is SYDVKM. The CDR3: CASSLQGGIGNQPQHF. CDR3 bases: TGTGCCAGCAGTTTACAAGGGGGAATAGGCAATCAGCCCCAGCATTTT. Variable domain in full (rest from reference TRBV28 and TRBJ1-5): DVKVTQSSRYLVKRTGEKVFLECVQDMDHENMFWYRQDPGLGLRLIYFSYDVKMKEKGDIPEGYSVSREKKERFSLILESASTNQTSMYLCASSLQGGIGNQPQHFGDGTRLSIL.

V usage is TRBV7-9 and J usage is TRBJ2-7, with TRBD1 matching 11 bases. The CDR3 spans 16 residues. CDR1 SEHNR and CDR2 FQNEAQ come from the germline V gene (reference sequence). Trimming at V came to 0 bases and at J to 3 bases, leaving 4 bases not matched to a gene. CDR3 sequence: CASSLAGTGGIYEQYF. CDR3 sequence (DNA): TGTGCCAGCAGCTTAGCCGGGACAGGGGGAATCTACGAGCAGTACTTC.

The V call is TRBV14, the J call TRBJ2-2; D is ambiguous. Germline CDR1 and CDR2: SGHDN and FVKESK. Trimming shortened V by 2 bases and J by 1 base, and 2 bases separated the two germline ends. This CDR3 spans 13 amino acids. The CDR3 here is CASSQKNTGELFF. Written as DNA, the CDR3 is TGTGCCAGCAGCCAAAAGAACACCGGGGAGCTGTTTTTT. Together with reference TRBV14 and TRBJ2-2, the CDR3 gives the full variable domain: EAGVTQFPSHSVIEKGQTVTLRCDPISGHDNLYWYRRVMGKEIKFLLHFVKESKQDESGMPNNRFLAERTGGTYSTLKVQPAELEDSGVYFCASSQKNTGELFFGEGSRLTVL.

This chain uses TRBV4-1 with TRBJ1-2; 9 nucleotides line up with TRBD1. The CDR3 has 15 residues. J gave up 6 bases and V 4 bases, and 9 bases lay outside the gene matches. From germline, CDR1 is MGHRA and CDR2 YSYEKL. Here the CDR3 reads CASSPSPGQGNGYTF. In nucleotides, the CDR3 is TGCGCCAGCAGCCCGTCCCCGGGACAGGGCAATGGCTACACCTTC.

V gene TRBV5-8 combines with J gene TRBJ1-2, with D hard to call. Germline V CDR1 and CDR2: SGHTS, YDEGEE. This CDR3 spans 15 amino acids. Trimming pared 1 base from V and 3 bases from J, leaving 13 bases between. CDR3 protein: CASSLRLGRHYGYTF. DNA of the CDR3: TGTGCCAGCAGCTTGCGCTTGGGCAGGCACTATGGCTACACCTTC.

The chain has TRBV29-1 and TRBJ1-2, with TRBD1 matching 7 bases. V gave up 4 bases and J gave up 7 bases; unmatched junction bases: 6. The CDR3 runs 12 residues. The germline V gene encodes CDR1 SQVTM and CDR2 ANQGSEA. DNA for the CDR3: TGCAGCGTTGCAGTAGGGGGCGTTGGCTACACCTTC. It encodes CSVAVGGVGYTF.

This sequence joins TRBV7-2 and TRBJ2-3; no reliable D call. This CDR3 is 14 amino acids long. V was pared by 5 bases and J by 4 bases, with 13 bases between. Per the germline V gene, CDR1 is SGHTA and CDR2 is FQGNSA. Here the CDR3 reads CASSQEAPSDTQYF. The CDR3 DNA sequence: TGTGCCAGCAGCCAGGAAGCCCCCTCAGATACGCAGTATTTT.

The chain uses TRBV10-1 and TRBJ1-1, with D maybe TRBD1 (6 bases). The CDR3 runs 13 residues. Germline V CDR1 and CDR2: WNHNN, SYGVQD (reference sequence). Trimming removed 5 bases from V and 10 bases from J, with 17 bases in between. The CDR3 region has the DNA TGCGCCAGCAGTCCGGACAGTCAAAAGCGAGCTTTCTTT. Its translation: CASSPDSQKRAFF.

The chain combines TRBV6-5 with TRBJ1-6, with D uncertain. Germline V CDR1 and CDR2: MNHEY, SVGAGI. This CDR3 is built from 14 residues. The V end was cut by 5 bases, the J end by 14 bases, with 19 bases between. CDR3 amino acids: CASSTTEPRSTLHF. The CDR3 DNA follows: TGTGCCAGCAGTACAACAGAGCCACGCAGCACCCTCCACTTT.